Listed below are T cell receptor beta chains from one sample, sequenced in a study of blood T cell repertoires in COVID-19. Here immunoSEQ multiplex PCR was the method, and the copy in TCRdb shows in-frame clones only, minus some. The data hold just under 150,000 clones, with about nine tenths observed a single time. The specimen sequenced was peripheral blood. The receptors shown here come from a man aged 50 or older who had recovered from COVID-19. CDR3s include the opening cysteine and the closing phenylalanine or tryptophan. Each record gives: J gene, D gene, V gene, clone size, CDR3 DNA, CDR3 protein. A D gene is named only where the DNA matches it firmly. Size is omitted from some rows. Given values are once, few, many or a class for expanded clones.

>TRBJ1-5|TRBD1|TRBV6-5|NA
TGTGCCAGCAGCCGGGTGACAGGGGAAAATCAGCCCCAGCATTTT
CASSRVTGENQPQHF
>TRBJ1-5|NA|TRBV4-3|NA
TGCGCCAGCAGTTATCAACCGGACAGTTCTCAGCCCCAGCATTTT
CASSYQPDSSQPQHF
>TRBJ1-2|TRBD1|TRBV4-1|NA
TGCGCCAGCAGCCAAGAAGACAGGGCCTACACCTTC
CASSQEDRAYTF
>TRBJ2-3|TRBD2|TRBV24-1|NA
TGTGCCACCAGTGATGGGGGGGCAGATACGCAGTATTTT
CATSDGGADTQYF
>TRBJ1-5|NA|TRBV21-1|NA
TGTGCCAGCAGCTCAATAAGCGGAAAGGAAATCTTAGCAGAAATAAATAGCAATCAGCCCCAGCATTTT
CASSSISGKEILAEINSNQPQHF
>TRBJ1-5|NA|TRBV30|NA
TGTGCCTGGAGTTCACGCCCCGGAGATCAGCCCCAGCATTTT
CAWSSRPGDQPQHF
>TRBJ2-2|TRBD2|TRBV5-4|NA
TGTGCCAGCAGCGACTTTCTAGCGGGGGGGCAGGTCGGGGAGCTGTTTTTT
CASSDFLAGGQVGELFF
>TRBJ2-7|NA|TRBV7-9|once
TGTGCCAGCAGCTTAGACGACAGCTACGAGCAGTACTTC
CASSLDDSYEQYF
>TRBJ2-7|NA|TRBV20-1|NA
TGCAGTGCTAGCAGTATGAGGAATTTGTACTTC
CSASSMRNLYF
>TRBJ2-1|TRBD2|TRBV2|NA
TGTGCCAGCAGTTCTAGCGGGGGGGCTCTCAATGAGCAGTTCTTC
CASSSSGGALNEQFF
>TRBJ1-6|TRBD1|TRBV11-2|NA
TGTGCCAGCAGCTTAGGACAGGGTAGGACACCCCTCCACTTT
CASSLGQGRTPLHF
>TRBJ2-7|NA|TRBV6-5|NA
TGTGCCAGTGGGACTGGCTACGAGCAGTACTTC
CASGTGYEQYF
>TRBJ2-2|NA|TRBV11-3|NA
TGTGCCAGCAGCCAAAATACAGGTTCGAACACCGGGGAGCTGTTTTTT
CASSQNTGSNTGELFF
>TRBJ2-3|TRBD2|TRBV19|NA
TGTGCCAGTAGTATATATGCCCAGGGACGGGGGGGATATACGCAGTATTTT
CASSIYAQGRGGYTQYF
>TRBJ1-2|NA|TRBV4-2|few
TGTGCCAGCAGCCTCGACCCTAAAGGAGACTATGGCTACACCTTC
CASSLDPKGDYGYTF
>TRBJ1-4|TRBD1|TRBV18|NA
TGTGCCAGCTCACCAAATACCCCGGGACAGGGGGAAAAACTGTTTTTT
CASSPNTPGQGEKLFF
>TRBJ1-4|TRBD1|TRBV11-2|NA
TGTGCCAGCAGCTACGACAGGGCTGGAGAAAAACTGTTTTTT
CASSYDRAGEKLFF
>TRBJ1-5|TRBD1|TRBV7-9|few
TGTGCCAGCAGCTTGGACAGGGGGCTCCTAAGCAATCAGCCCCAGCATTTT
CASSLDRGLLSNQPQHF
>TRBJ2-3|TRBD1|TRBV4-3|NA
TGCGCCAGCAGCCCCGGGACAGGAGTGTCGACAGATACGCAGTATTTT
CASSPGTGVSTDTQYF
>TRBJ2-4|TRBD1|TRBV10-1|NA
TGCGCCAGCAGTGAGGGACAGGGAGCCAAAAACATTCAGTACTTC
CASSEGQGAKNIQYF
>TRBJ1-4|NA|TRBV30|NA
TGTGCCTGGAGTGTAGGATCAGGCTATAATGAAAAACTGTTTTTT
CAWSVGSGYNEKLFF
>TRBJ1-1|NA|TRBV6-5|NA
TGTGCCAGCAGGGTGCTGCAGGGTCAAACTGAAGCTTTCTTT
CASRVLQGQTEAFF
>TRBJ2-1|NA|TRBV5-1|once
TGCGCCAGCAGCTTGGTGGGGGGAAGCTCCTACAATGAGCAGTTCTTC
CASSLVGGSSYNEQFF
>TRBJ2-6|TRBD1|TRBV4-3|NA
TGCGCCAGCAGCCAAGAAGAACAGGGGGTATCTGGGGCCAACGTCCTGACTTTC
CASSQEEQGVSGANVLTF
>TRBJ2-5|TRBD2|TRBV7-6|NA
TGTGCCAGCAGCCACGAACTAGCGGGGGGGGAGACCCAGTACTTC
CASSHELAGGETQYF
>TRBJ2-1|TRBD2|TRBV2|NA
TGTGCCAGCAGTGAAGGGACGGGGGGGAAGTTCTTC
CASSEGTGGKFF